This TCR beta chain was observed in a study of blood T cell repertoires in COVID-19. Overall study context: Some COVID-19 samples were acute and others convalescent; all came from the United States, Italy and Spain. Nucleic acid was either cDNA or gDNA, and it came from T cells, B-cell-depleted T cells, or PBMCs.

As originally analysed: Estimated nucleated cell counts came from reference gene primer amplification. The repertoire was sequenced with immunoSEQ multiplex PCR; TCRdb's copy has only in-frame clones and lacks some. That table supplies the V and J calls and clone size; D and trimming were determined from the DNA. The sample has approximately 150,000 clones, 65% to 80% seen once; the top ten hold roughly 17%. The V gene's germline CDR1 is MNHEY and CDR2 SVGAGI. The CDR3 contains 15 residues. The junction had 8 bases not matched to a gene; V was cut back by 4 bases and J by 2 bases. The receptor comes from a man in his fifties with acute or convalescent COVID-19. The sequenced sample consisted of peripheral blood. V gene TRBV6-5 combines with J gene TRBJ2-7; 7 positions agree with TRBD1. The CDR3 DNA follows: TGTGCCAGCAGTTTTGGCAGGGGGATTCCCTACGAGCAGTACTTC. Its protein is CASSFGRGIPYEQYF.